This section outlines one TCR beta chain sequence together with its context. The CDR3 runs 15 residues. The germline gives CDR1 SGHTS, CDR2 YDEGEE. V dropped 0 bases and J dropped 1; count of bases not matched to a gene: 1. This record belongs to a study of blood T cell repertoires in COVID-19. As originally analysed: Reference gene primer amplification yielded estimated nucleated cell counts. Assay: immunoSEQ multiplex PCR; the TCRdb copy retains only in-frame clones and omits some. From that table come the V and J calls and clone size; the DNA was used to work out D and trimming. Of under 140,000 clones listed, 82% are singletons.

Sequencing was carried out using peripheral blood. The chain employs TRBV5-8 and TRBJ2-7; 10 bases are a match to TRBD2. The receptor's source is a woman aged 60-75 years with acute or convalescent COVID-19. CDR3 in amino acids: CASSLVAGGSYEQYF. For the CDR3, the DNA is TGTGCCAGCAGCTTGGTAGCGGGGGGTTCCTACGAGCAGTACTTC.